Here is one T cell receptor beta chain with its context. The data originate from a study of control samples from healthy donors and cancer patients. Sequencing was performed with immunoSEQ multiplex PCR; in TCRdb, only in-frame clones are kept and a portion is missing. The sample lists around 71,000 clones, roughly nine tenths occurring once. Sequencing was done on a sample of PBMCs. The sequence came from a woman aged 45-65 years with colorectal cancer.

CDR3 amino acids: CASSPNAESSYNEQFF. The CDR3 DNA follows: TGTGCCAGCAGCCCTAACGCTGAGAGCTCCTACAATGAGCAGTTCTTC. The chain links TRBV5-6 to TRBJ2-1; D remains unclear. The V end was cut by 4 bases, the J end by 0 bases, with 14 bases between. The germline gives CDR1 SGHDT, CDR2 YYEEEE. The CDR3 sequence is 16 residues long.